This T cell receptor (beta chain) was captured by sequencing in a study of identical twins. V lost 7 bases, J lost 3 bases, and 5 bases stayed unmatched. Germline V gene lookup returns CDR1 SEHNR and CDR2 FQNEAQ (reference sequence). The CDR3 totals 13 residues. A single record per CDR3 protein comes from TCRdb applying MiXCR to the 5' RACE reads. Among about 190,000 distinct CDR3 sequences listed, 15% to 20% were seen once. Separately, the same data were catalogued under a study of T cells expressing NK-cell markers.

The J gene is TRBJ2-7, the V gene TRBV7-9; TRBD1 matches at 8 bases. The clonotype comes from a woman aged 18 to 35 in good health. The sample taken for sequencing was CD8+ T cells sorted from blood. CDR3 loop: CASKDTGGYEQYF. The CDR3 DNA follows: TGTGCCAGCAAGGATACAGGGGGCTACGAGCAGTACTTC.